The 24 T cell receptor beta chains below were found in one sample sequenced in a study of CD8 T cells in ankylosing spondylitis. Whole-study findings and limits: There was a TCR beta motif, made of eight highly homologous variants, that appeared characteristic of ankylosing spondylitis blood.

Their target antigens are unknown. Each CDR3 protein gets one entry after TCRdb re-called the 5' RACE reads with MiXCR. The data hold about 220,000 distinct CDR3 sequences, with approximately 7.4% observed a single time. Sequencing was done on a sample of blood, either unsorted or a sorted T cell fraction (not recorded which). The receptors here all came from a male donor with ankylosing spondylitis.

In regard to this clonotype: A read error is possible here, since a much larger clone lies one base away. Because the CDR3 is missing its conserved closing phenylalanine or tryptophan, this is likely a read error. The chain combines TRBV12-3 or TRBV12-4 with TRBJ2-7; a weak D match, TRBD1 (5 bases). CDR3 length: 11 amino acids. Trimming took off 9 bases at V and 5 bases at J, with 11 bases between the two ends. The CDR3 sequence: CASVQGNEQYL. In DNA form, the CDR3 reads TGTGCCAGTGTCCAGGGTAACGAGCAGTACCTC.

This clonotype was counted many times. This rearrangement joins TRBV9 to TRBJ2-5; 8 bases agree with TRBD1. The CDR3 spans 15 residues. Per the germline V gene, CDR1 is SGDLS and CDR2 is YYNGEE. Trimming took 5 bases from V and 5 from J; bases not matched to a gene: 11. This chain's CDR3 is CASSLTTGDGETQYF. For the CDR3, the DNA is TGTGCCAGCAGTCTGACGACAGGGGATGGTGAGACCCAGTACTTC.

Ten or more counts support this clonotype. The rearrangement joins TRBV28 to TRBJ2-3, with 10 bases aligning to TRBD2. Trimming removed 8 bases from V and 5 bases from J; junction bases left unmatched: 10. The length of the CDR3 is 15 residues. Looked up from germline, CDR1 is MDHEN and CDR2 is SYDVKM. In DNA, the CDR3 is TGTGCCAGCTATTCCACTAGCGGGGTGAAAGATACGCAGTATTTT. Protein: CASYSTSGVKDTQYF.

The chain uses TRBV12-5 and TRBJ2-1; 7 bases are a match to TRBD1. The CDR3 is 14 amino acids. Germline V gene data show CDR1 as LGHNT and CDR2 as FRNRAP. The V segment lost 1 base and the J segment 5 bases; nucleotides outside the gene matches: 2. The CDR3 nucleotides read TGTGCTAGTGGTTTGGAGGGGGCGAACAATGAGCAGTTCTTC. As protein: CASGLEGANNEQFF.

In this sample, this clonotype turned up many times. V usage is TRBV6-1 and J usage is TRBJ1-1; perhaps TRBD1 as D (5 bases). This CDR3 has 13 residues. Trimming took off 8 bases at V and 1 base at J, with 11 bases between the two ends. Germline assignment: CDR1 MNHNS and CDR2 SASEGT. CDR3 coding DNA: TGTGCCAGCGGAGAGGGGCGGAACACTGAAGCTTTCTTT. Its translation: CASGEGRNTEAFF.

This clonotype was observed at least ten times. This chain joins TRBV4-3 and TRBJ1-5; D gene unclear. The CDR3 totals 16 residues. Germline-derived CDR1 and CDR2 are LGHNA and YSLEER. Trimming took 0 bases from V and 5 from J, leaving 14 bases between them. For the CDR3, the DNA is TGCGCCAGCAGCCAAGATTTCCTGGGATGGGATCAGCCCCAGCATTTT. Translation: CASSQDFLGWDQPQHF.

The chain is built from TRBV9 and TRBJ1-1; the D gene is possibly TRBD1 (5 bases). Germline lookup yields CDR1 SGDLS and CDR2 YYNGEE. The V end lost 4 bases, the J end lost 0 bases, and 10 bases lay between the germline ends. The CDR3 loop spans 14 amino acids. The CDR3 DNA follows: TGTGCCAGCAGCCACGGGGCCGTGAACACTGAAGCTTTCTTT. Amino acid sequence: CASSHGAVNTEAFF.

The table lists this clonotype with many counts. V and J are TRBV12-3 or TRBV12-4 and TRBJ1-2; TRBD1 agrees at 7 bases. The CDR3 runs to 15 residues. After removal of 2 bases from V and 5 bases from J, the junction contained 8 bases not matched to a gene. The CDR3 bases are TGTGCCAGCAGTTTATTCACCAGGGGGGGATATGGCTACACCTTC. As protein: CASSLFTRGGYGYTF.

This clonotype was recorded many times. V is TRBV6-2 or TRBV6-3 and J is TRBJ2-7; the match to TRBD1 covers 11 bases. CDR1 and CDR2 (germline): MNHEY, SVGEGT. Unmatched junction bases numbered 3, after V lost 2 bases and J lost 0 bases. This CDR3 has 16 amino acids. CDR3 sequence: CASSYGDRGSSYEQYF. In nucleotides, the CDR3 is TGTGCCAGCAGTTACGGGGACAGGGGGAGCTCCTACGAGCAGTACTTC.

This clonotype has ten or more counts. V gene TRBV14 combines with J gene TRBJ2-3; 11 bases are shared with TRBD2. Germline CDR1 SGHDN, CDR2 FVKESK. With 0 bases clipped from V and 6 bases from J, the junction kept 5 bases outside the gene matches. This CDR3 spans 16 amino acids. The CDR3: CASSQELAGALDTQYF. CDR3 bases: TGTGCCAGCAGCCAAGAACTAGCGGGGGCCCTTGATACGCAGTATTTT. Full variable domain (outside the CDR3, taken from reference TRBV14 and TRBJ2-3): EAGVTQFPSHSVIEKGQTVTLRCDPISGHDNLYWYRRVMGKEIKFLLHFVKESKQDESGMPNNRFLAERTGGTYSTLKVQPAELEDSGVYFCASSQELAGALDTQYFGPGTRLTVL.

The table lists this clonotype with many counts. The gene calls are TRBV28 and TRBJ1-5; the D gene is possibly TRBD1 (6 bases). The CDR3 extends over 15 amino acids. With 4 bases removed from V and 4 bases from J, the gap between germline ends came to 14 bases. CDR1 is MDHEN, CDR2 SYDVKM, per germline. CDR3 protein: CASSSRRTENQPQHF. The DNA for the CDR3 is TGTGCCAGCAGTTCCCGAAGGACAGAGAATCAGCCCCAGCATTTT.

This rearrangement joins TRBV28 to TRBJ2-5, with a weak D call TRBD1 (6 bases). Germline V gives CDR1 MDHEN, CDR2 SYDVKM. The CDR3 extends over 13 amino acids. Trimming shortened V by 7 bases and J by 1 base, and 10 bases separated the two germline ends. DNA for the CDR3: TGTGCCAGCACCGGACAGAGCCAAGAGACCCAGTACTTC. Protein sequence: CASTGQSQETQYF.

Many counts were recorded for this clonotype. V and J are TRBV20-1 and TRBJ1-2, with 9 bases identical to TRBD1. V lost 3 bases, J lost 5 bases, and 10 bases stayed unmatched. The CDR3 runs to 15 residues. Germline assignment: CDR1 DFQATT and CDR2 SNEGSKA (reference sequence). CDR3 DNA: TGCAGTGCTAGGCCTAGAGGGACAGGGACGTATGGCTACACCTTC. Protein: CSARPRGTGTYGYTF.

This clonotype was observed many times. The chain carries TRBV29-1 and TRBJ2-7; 7 positions match TRBD1. Germline trimming cut 4 bases from V and 1 base from J; bases unmatched to any gene: 10. Germline CDR1 is SQVTM and CDR2 is ANQGSEA. The CDR3 length is 15 residues. CDR3 coding DNA: TGCAGCGTTGGTCTTACCAGGACAGGATCCTACGAGCAGTACTTC. Its protein product is CSVGLTRTGSYEQYF.

At least ten counts were recorded for this clonotype. The chain carries TRBV11-2 and TRBJ2-5, with D unclear. V lost 1 base and J lost 5, with 20 bases in between. Germline V gives CDR1 SGHAT, CDR2 FQNNGV. The CDR3 totals 17 residues. The CDR3 protein is CASSLGYLHGWVETQYF. In DNA, the CDR3 is TGTGCCAGCAGCTTAGGTTACCTTCACGGTTGGGTGGAGACCCAGTACTTC.

This clonotype occurred many times. The V gene is TRBV11-1, the J gene TRBJ2-1; D is unresolved. The V and J ends lost 2 bases and 8 bases respectively, with 16 bases between them. Germline lookup yields CDR1 SGHAT and CDR2 FQDESV (reference sequence). This CDR3 is 15 amino acids long. Here the CDR3 reads CASSLRQAPWDEQFF. The DNA of the CDR3 is TGTGCCAGCAGCTTAAGGCAGGCCCCTTGGGATGAGCAGTTCTTC.

This clonotype was picked up many times. This CDR3 reads CASSYLTGAGELFF. The CDR3 DNA reads TGTGCCAGCAGTTACTTGACGGGGGCCGGGGAGCTGTTTTTT. The chain employs TRBV6-5 and TRBJ2-2; D is perhaps TRBD2 (6 bases). From germline, CDR1 is MNHEY and CDR2 SVGAGI. This CDR3 has 14 residues. Trimming cost V 1 base and J 6 bases, with 9 bases left between them.

The chain employs TRBV18 and TRBJ2-7; D remains ambiguous. The CDR3 extends over 14 amino acids. V dropped 3 bases and J dropped 0 bases, with 9 bases sitting between them. Germline values: CDR1 KGHSH, CDR2 LQKENI. The CDR3 nucleotides read TGTGCCAGCTCACCCGGCGGCTTCTCCTACGAGCAGTACTTC. Protein: CASSPGGFSYEQYF.

Many counts were recorded for this clonotype. The chain combines TRBV5-6 with TRBJ2-7; 8 bases fit TRBD2. Germline trimming cut 3 bases from V and 3 bases from J; bases unmatched to any gene: 11. Germline lookup yields CDR1 SGHDT and CDR2 YYEEEE. The CDR3 has 16 amino acids. In nucleotides, the CDR3 is TGTGCCAGCAGCTCAAGGACTAGCCGGGGACTCTACGAGCAGTACTTC. This encodes CASSSRTSRGLYEQYF. The whole variable domain, filled in from reference TRBV5-6 and TRBJ2-7, reads DAGVTQSPTHLIKTRGQQVTLRCSPKSGHDTVSWYQQALGQGPQFIFQYYEEEERQRGNFPDRFSGHQFPNYSSELNVNALLLGDSALYLCASSSRTSRGLYEQYFGPGTRLTVT.

This clonotype occurred many times. The rearrangement links TRBV7-9 to TRBJ2-2; weak D call: TRBD2 (5 bases). Germline V gives CDR1 SEHNR, CDR2 FQNEAQ (reference sequence). The length of the CDR3 is 16 residues. Trimming removed 3 bases from V and 0 bases from J, with 11 bases in between. The CDR3 reads CASSFLAPPNTGELFF. The CDR3 DNA reads as TGTGCCAGCAGCTTTCTAGCCCCCCCGAACACCGGGGAGCTGTTTTTT.

This clonotype was detected many times. The rearrangement joins TRBV28 to TRBJ2-5; 7 nucleotides agree with TRBD1. Germline V gene data show CDR1 as MDHEN and CDR2 as SYDVKM. V lost 6 bases to trimming and J lost 1 base; unmatched junction nucleotides: 11. There are 16 residues in the CDR3. The CDR3 here is CASRLPGQTFQETQYF. In DNA form, the CDR3 reads TGTGCCAGCAGGCTACCGGGACAGACCTTCCAAGAGACCCAGTACTTC.

This chain joins TRBV5-1 and TRBJ2-1, with a possible D match to TRBD2 (6 bases). Germline V gives CDR1 SGHRS, CDR2 YFSETQ. The CDR3 runs to 15 residues. V lost 1 base to trimming and J lost 7 bases, with 15 bases between them. The CDR3, as DNA: TGCGCCAGCAGCTTGAGGGCGGGGAGGCAAAATGAGCAGTTCTTC. As protein: CASSLRAGRQNEQFF.

V is TRBV5-6 and J is TRBJ2-7; the D gene could be TRBD1 or TRBD2 (6 bases each). This CDR3 contains 18 residues. V was trimmed by 1 base and J by 2 bases, leaving 22 bases between them. The V gene's germline CDR1 is SGHDT and CDR2 YYEEEE. CDR3 bases: TGTGCCAGCAGCTTGTCGGATCGGGGGTCGGGGGCCACCTACGAGCAGTACTTC. Residues: CASSLSDRGSGATYEQYF.

This clonotype was recorded at least ten times. The chain uses TRBV5-6 and TRBJ2-6; TRBD2 is a possible D gene (5 bases). This CDR3 spans 15 amino acids. The germline gives CDR1 SGHDT, CDR2 YYEEEE. V shed 0 bases and J shed 4 bases, with 8 bases lying between them. The CDR3 loop is CASSLAEAGANVLTF. In DNA form, the CDR3 reads TGTGCCAGCAGCTTGGCGGAGGCGGGGGCCAACGTCCTGACTTTC.